The present T cell receptor beta chain was sequenced within a study of T cells after yellow fever vaccination. They built TCR cDNA with 5'RACE template switching, a step that put in a universal primer site and UMIs. MiXCR was run by TCRdb on the 5' RACE reads, yielding one entry per CDR3 protein. The sample carries fewer than 450,000 distinct CDR3 sequences, roughly 4% recorded once. Study findings and constraints: Abundant clonotypes from the bulk population could contaminate FACS-sorted repertoires.

This clonotype came up a few times. The antigen remains unidentified. Trimming cost V 5 bases and J 7 bases; bases outside gene matches: 6. Per germline, CDR1 MNHEY and CDR2 SMNVEV (reference sequence). This CDR3 comprises 13 residues. Sequencing was performed on PBMCs, taken 5 days after the yellow fever booster vaccination. The genes are TRBV27 and TRBJ1-1; 8 positions match TRBD1. This clonotype was obtained from a man aged 18 to 30 who received the YFV17D yellow fever vaccine. The CDR3 loop is CASSQLDRGEAFF. The CDR3 nucleotides read TGTGCCAGCAGTCAACTCGACAGGGGTGAAGCTTTCTTT.